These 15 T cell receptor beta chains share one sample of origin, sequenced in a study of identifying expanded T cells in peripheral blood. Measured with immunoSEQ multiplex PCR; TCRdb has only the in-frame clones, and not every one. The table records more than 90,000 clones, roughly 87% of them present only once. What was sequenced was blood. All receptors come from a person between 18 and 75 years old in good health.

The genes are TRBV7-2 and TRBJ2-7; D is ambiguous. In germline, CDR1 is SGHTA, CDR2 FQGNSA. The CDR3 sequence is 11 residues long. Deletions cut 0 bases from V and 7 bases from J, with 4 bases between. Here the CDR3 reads CASSLAGEQYF. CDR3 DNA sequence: TGTGCCAGCAGCTTAGCGGGGGAGCAGTACTTC.

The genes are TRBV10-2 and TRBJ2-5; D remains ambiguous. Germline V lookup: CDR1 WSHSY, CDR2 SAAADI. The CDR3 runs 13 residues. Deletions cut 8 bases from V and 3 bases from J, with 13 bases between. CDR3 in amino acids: CASQSGQEETQYF. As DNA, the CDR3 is TGCGCCAGCCAGTCTGGGCAGGAAGAGACCCAGTACTTC.

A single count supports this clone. CDR3 in DNA: TGTGCCAGCAGTATAAAATCAGGACGGGGAAGCAATCAGCCCCAGCATTTT. As protein: CASSIKSGRGSNQPQHF. The chain carries TRBV27 and TRBJ1-5; D gene unclear. Germline V gives CDR1 MNHEY, CDR2 SMNVEV (reference sequence). The CDR3 is made up of 17 amino acids. Trimming removed 5 bases from V and 1 base from J, with 18 bases in between.

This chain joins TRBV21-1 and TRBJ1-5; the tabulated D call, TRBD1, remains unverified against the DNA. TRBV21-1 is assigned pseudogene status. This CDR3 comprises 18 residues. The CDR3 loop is CASSKWVRGQGLNQPQHF. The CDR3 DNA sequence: TGTGCCAGCAGCAAGTGGGTCAGGGGACAGGGCTTGAATCAGCCCCAGCATTTT.

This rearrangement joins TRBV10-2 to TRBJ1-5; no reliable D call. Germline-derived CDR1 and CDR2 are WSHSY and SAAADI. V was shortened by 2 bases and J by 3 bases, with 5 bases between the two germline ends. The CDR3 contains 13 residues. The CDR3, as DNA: TGCGCCAGCAGTGAGGGGCACAATCAGCCCCAGCATTTT. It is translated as CASSEGHNQPQHF.

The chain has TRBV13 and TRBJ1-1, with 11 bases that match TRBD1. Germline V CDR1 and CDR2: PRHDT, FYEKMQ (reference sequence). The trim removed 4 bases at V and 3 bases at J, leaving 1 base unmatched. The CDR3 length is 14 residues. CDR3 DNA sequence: TGTGCCAGCAGCTCGGGACAGGGGGACACTGAAGCTTTCTTT. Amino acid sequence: CASSSGQGDTEAFF.

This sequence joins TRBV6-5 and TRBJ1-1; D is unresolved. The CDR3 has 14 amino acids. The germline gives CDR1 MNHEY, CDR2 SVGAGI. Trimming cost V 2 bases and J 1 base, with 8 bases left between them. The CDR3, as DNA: TGTGCCAGCAGTTACATCGAGGGGAACACTGAAGCTTTCTTT. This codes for CASSYIEGNTEAFF.

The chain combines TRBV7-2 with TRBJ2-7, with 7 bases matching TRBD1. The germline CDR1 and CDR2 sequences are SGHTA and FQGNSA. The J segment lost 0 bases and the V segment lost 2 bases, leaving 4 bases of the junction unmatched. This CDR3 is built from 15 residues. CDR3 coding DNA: TGTGCCAGCAGCTTATTGACAGGGAGCTCCTACGAGCAGTACTTC. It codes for CASSLLTGSSYEQYF.

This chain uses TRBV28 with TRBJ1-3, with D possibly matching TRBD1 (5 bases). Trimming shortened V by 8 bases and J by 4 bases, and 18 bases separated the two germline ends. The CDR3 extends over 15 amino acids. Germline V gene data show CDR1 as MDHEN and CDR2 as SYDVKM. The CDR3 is CASEKGTALGNTIYF. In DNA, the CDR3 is TGTGCCAGCGAGAAAGGGACGGCCTTAGGAAACACCATATATTTT.

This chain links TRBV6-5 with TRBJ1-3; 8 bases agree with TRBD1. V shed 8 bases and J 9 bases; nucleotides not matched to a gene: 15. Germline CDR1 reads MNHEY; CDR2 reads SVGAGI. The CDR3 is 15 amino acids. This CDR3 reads CASRRTGNSLSTIYF. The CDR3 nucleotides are TGTGCCAGCCGTCGGACAGGGAACTCCCTCTCCACCATATATTTT.

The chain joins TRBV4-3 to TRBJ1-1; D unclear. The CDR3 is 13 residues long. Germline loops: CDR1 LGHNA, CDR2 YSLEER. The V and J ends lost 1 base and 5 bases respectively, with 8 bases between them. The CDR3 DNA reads TGCGCCAGCAGCCAAGTAGTTTATACTGAAGCTTTCTTT. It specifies CASSQVVYTEAFF.

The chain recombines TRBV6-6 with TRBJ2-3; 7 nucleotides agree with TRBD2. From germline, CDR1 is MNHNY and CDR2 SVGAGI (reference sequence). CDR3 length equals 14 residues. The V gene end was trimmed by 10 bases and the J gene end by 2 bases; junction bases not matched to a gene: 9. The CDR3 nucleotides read TGTGCCACCCAGGCCACTAGCGACACAGATACGCAGTATTTT. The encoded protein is CATQATSDTDTQYF.

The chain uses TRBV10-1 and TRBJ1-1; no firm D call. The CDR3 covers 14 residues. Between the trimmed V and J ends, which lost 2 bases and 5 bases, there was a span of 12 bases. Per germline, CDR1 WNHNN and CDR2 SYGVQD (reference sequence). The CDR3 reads CASSERQGRTEAFF. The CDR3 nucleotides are TGCGCCAGCAGTGAGAGACAAGGGAGGACTGAAGCTTTCTTT.

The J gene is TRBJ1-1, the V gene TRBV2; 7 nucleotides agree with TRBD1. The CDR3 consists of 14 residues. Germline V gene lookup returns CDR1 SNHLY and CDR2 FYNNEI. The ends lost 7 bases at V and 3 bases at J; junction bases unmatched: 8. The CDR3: CASTGETGDTEAFF. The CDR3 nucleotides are TGTGCCAGCACGGGCGAAACAGGGGACACTGAAGCTTTCTTT.

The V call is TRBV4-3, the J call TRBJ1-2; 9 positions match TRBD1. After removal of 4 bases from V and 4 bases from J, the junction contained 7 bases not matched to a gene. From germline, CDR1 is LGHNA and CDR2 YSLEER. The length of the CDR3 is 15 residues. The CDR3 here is CASSPVDRGFYGYTF. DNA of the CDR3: TGCGCCAGCAGCCCGGTCGACAGGGGGTTCTATGGCTACACCTTC.